These T cell receptor beta chains were read from a single sample in a study of blood T cell repertoires in COVID-19. Method: immunoSEQ multiplex PCR; TCRdb's copy keeps in-frame clones and lacks some. The sample shows roughly 50,000 clones, over 85% of them seen only once. The sample consisted of peripheral blood. Source of these receptors: a man aged 80 or over with acute or convalescent COVID-19. Each CDR3 is given with its conserved first and last residue. The D gene is left open where the match is weak. Not all rows give a size; the values are once, few, many and, for expanded clones, a class.

size: .
D: .
J: TRBJ2-3
V: TRBV6-4
CDR3: CASSDSGRGSPPDTQYF
DNA: TGTGCCAGCAGTGACTCGGGGAGGGGGAGCCCCCCAGATACGCAGTATTTT

size: .
D: TRBD1
J: TRBJ2-1
V: TRBV18
CDR3: CASSPPNGTGPYNEQFF
DNA: TGTGCCAGCTCACCACCGAATGGGACAGGTCCCTACAATGAGCAGTTCTTC

size: .
D: TRBD1
J: TRBJ2-2
V: TRBV6-5
CDR3: CASSLRQGPGELFF
DNA: TGTGCCAGCAGTTTGCGACAGGGCCCCGGGGAGCTGTTTTTT

size: .
D: TRBD1
J: TRBJ1-1
V: TRBV3-1/TRBV3-2
CDR3: CASSPRRTGGKNTEAFF
DNA: TGTGCCAGCAGCCCCAGGCGGACAGGGGGCAAGAACACTGAAGCTTTCTTT

size: few
D: .
J: TRBJ2-3
V: TRBV28
CDR3: CASSARGSGTDTQYF
DNA: TGTGCCAGCAGTGCCAGGGGTAGCGGCACAGATACGCAGTATTTT

size: .
D: .
J: TRBJ1-4
V: TRBV5-6
CDR3: CASSFWQAGEKLFF
DNA: TGTGCCAGCAGCTTTTGGCAGGCGGGTGAAAAACTGTTTTTT

size: .
D: .
J: TRBJ1-4
V: TRBV29-1
CDR3: CSARGGSTNEKLFF
DNA: TGCAGCGCCCGGGGAGGTTCAACTAATGAAAAACTGTTTTTT

size: .
D: .
J: TRBJ1-2
V: TRBV18
CDR3: CASSPAVYDGYTF
DNA: TGTGCCAGCTCACCGGCGGTATACGATGGCTACACCTTC

size: .
D: .
J: TRBJ1-2
V: TRBV6-6
CDR3: CASSYTLDSNYGYTF
DNA: TGTGCCAGCAGTTATACTCTAGACAGTAACTATGGCTACACCTTC

size: once
D: TRBD1
J: TRBJ2-2
V: TRBV14
CDR3: CASSQGQGYGELFF
DNA: TGTGCCAGCAGCCAGGGACAGGGTTACGGGGAGCTGTTTTTT

size: .
D: .
J: TRBJ1-4
V: TRBV28
CDR3: CASSLIGSLDEKLFF
DNA: TGTGCCAGCAGTTTAATTGGCAGTCTCGATGAAAAACTGTTTTTT

size: few
D: .
J: TRBJ2-7
V: TRBV7-2
CDR3: CASSFRGSSSYEQYF
DNA: TGTGCCAGCAGCTTCCGGGGGTCGAGCTCCTACGAGCAGTACTTC

size: .
D: TRBD1
J: TRBJ1-1
V: TRBV19
CDR3: CASSIGTGVSNTEAFF
DNA: TGTGCCAGTAGTATAGGGACAGGGGTCTCCAACACTGAAGCTTTCTTT

size: once
D: TRBD2
J: TRBJ2-2
V: TRBV5-6
CDR3: CASSLRLAGDTGELFF
DNA: TGTGCCAGCAGCTTGAGGCTAGCGGGGGACACCGGGGAGCTGTTTTTT

size: .
D: .
J: TRBJ2-7
V: TRBV29-1
CDR3: CSVEVWGSSYEQYF
DNA: TGCAGCGTTGAAGTTTGGGGCAGCTCCTACGAGCAGTACTTC

size: .
D: .
J: TRBJ1-1
V: TRBV5-8
CDR3: CASSNGGLDTEAFF
DNA: TGTGCCAGCAGCAACGGGGGGCTTGACACTGAAGCTTTCTTT

size: .
D: TRBD2
J: TRBJ2-2
V: TRBV27
CDR3: CASSLSGRTGGTGELFF
DNA: TGTGCCAGCAGTTTATCGGGCCGGACGGGGGGGACCGGGGAGCTGTTTTTT

size: .
D: .
J: TRBJ2-5
V: TRBV7-9
CDR3: CASSLRTNQETQYF
DNA: TGTGCCAGCAGCTTAAGGACAAATCAAGAGACCCAGTACTTC

size: .
D: .
J: TRBJ1-1
V: TRBV11-2
CDR3: CASRALGLTEAFF
DNA: TGTGCCAGCAGGGCCTTGGGGCTCACTGAAGCTTTCTTT

size: .
D: .
J: TRBJ2-7
V: TRBV4-2
CDR3: CASSQEGSQTGYEQYF
DNA: TGTGCCAGCAGCCAAGAGGGTTCCCAAACAGGATACGAGCAGTACTTC

size: .
D: TRBD1
J: TRBJ1-2
V: TRBV10-2
CDR3: CASSGTGGANYGYTF
DNA: TGCGCCAGCAGCGGGACAGGGGGCGCGAACTATGGCTACACCTTC

size: .
D: TRBD2
J: TRBJ2-3
V: TRBV18
CDR3: CASSPSGEVDTQYF
DNA: TGTGCCAGCTCTCCTAGCGGGGAGGTAGATACGCAGTATTTT

size: .
D: TRBD2
J: TRBJ2-1
V: TRBV19
CDR3: CASRSPEGAGVYNEQFF
DNA: TGTGCCAGTAGGTCCCCCGAGGGAGCGGGGGTCTACAATGAGCAGTTCTTC

size: .
D: .
J: TRBJ1-6
V: TRBV30
CDR3: CAWSAGGSSPLHF
DNA: TGTGCCTGGAGTGCTGGGGGGTCTTCACCCCTCCACTTT

size: .
D: .
J: TRBJ2-7
V: TRBV24-1
CDR3: CATSDFPVSTYEQYF
DNA: TGTGCCACCAGTGATTTCCCGGTGTCGACCTACGAGCAGTACTTC

size: few
D: .
J: TRBJ1-1
V: TRBV18
CDR3: CASSPGGANTEAFF
DNA: TGTGCCAGCTCACCAGGGGGGGCCAACACTGAAGCTTTCTTT

size: .
D: .
J: TRBJ1-5
V: TRBV5-1
CDR3: CASSEGLYSNQPRHF
DNA: TGCGCCAGCAGCGAGGGACTTTATAGCAATCAGCCCCGGCATTTT

size: .
D: .
J: TRBJ1-5
V: TRBV9
CDR3: CASSRNVGGNQPQHF
DNA: TGTGCCAGCAGCAGGAACGTAGGGGGAAATCAGCCCCAGCATTTT

size: .
D: .
J: TRBJ2-1
V: TRBV7-2
CDR3: CASSPPSVIPEQFF
DNA: TGTGCCAGCAGCCCCCCCTCGGTCATCCCTGAGCAGTTCTTC

size: .
D: TRBD1
J: TRBJ2-2
V: TRBV7-2
CDR3: CASGQGAGELFF
DNA: TGTGCCAGCGGACAGGGGGCCGGGGAGCTGTTTTTT

size: .
D: .
J: TRBJ1-3
V: TRBV19
CDR3: CASSADNSGNTIYF
DNA: TGTGCCAGTAGTGCGGACAATTCTGGAAACACCATATATTTT

size: .
D: TRBD1
J: TRBJ1-1
V: TRBV19
CDR3: CASSMQGVGTEAFF
DNA: TGTGCCAGTAGTATGCAGGGGGTGGGCACTGAAGCTTTCTTT

size: .
D: .
J: TRBJ1-5
V: TRBV7-5
CDR3: CVRRGQWVQPQHF
DNA: TGTGTCAGAAGAGGACAGTGGGTTCAGCCCCAGCATTTT

size: .
D: TRBD1
J: TRBJ1-4
V: TRBV10-3
CDR3: CAISPGQAGEKLFF
DNA: TGTGCCATCAGTCCGGGACAGGCGGGAGAAAAACTGTTTTTT

size: .
D: TRBD1
J: TRBJ1-5
V: TRBV6-5
CDR3: CASSWDRGANQPQHF
DNA: TGTGCCAGCAGTTGGGACAGGGGGGCCAATCAGCCCCAGCATTTT

size: .
D: .
J: TRBJ1-1
V: TRBV4-1
CDR3: CASSQGPTGLNTEAFF
DNA: TGCGCCAGCAGCCAAGGACCTACAGGTCTGAACACTGAAGCTTTCTTT

size: once
D: .
J: TRBJ1-1
V: TRBV27
CDR3: CASSSGHSEAFF
DNA: TGTGCCAGCAGTTCCGGACACTCTGAAGCTTTCTTT

size: once
D: TRBD2
J: TRBJ2-7
V: TRBV11-2
CDR3: CASSQSGGGYEQYF
DNA: TGTGCCAGCAGCCAATCCGGGGGGGGCTACGAGCAGTACTTC

size: .
D: .
J: TRBJ1-2
V: TRBV5-6
CDR3: CASSPGSNYGYTF
DNA: TGTGCCAGCAGCCCGGGTTCAAACTATGGCTACACCTTC

size: .
D: .
J: TRBJ2-3
V: TRBV5-8
CDR3: CASSLRQTRWDF
DNA: TGTGCCAGCAGCTTGCGGCAGACTCGCTGGGATTTT

size: few
D: .
J: TRBJ1-3
V: TRBV28
CDR3: CASSPVEIAGNTIYF
DNA: TGTGCCAGCAGCCCCGTGGAGATTGCTGGAAACACCATATATTTT

size: .
D: .
J: TRBJ1-4
V: TRBV4-1
CDR3: CASSQDRRTARTNEKLFF
DNA: TGCGCCAGCAGCCAAGATAGGAGGACAGCCCGAACCAATGAAAAACTGTTTTTT

size: .
D: TRBD1
J: TRBJ2-5
V: TRBV5-8
CDR3: CASSLGTGGGETQYF
DNA: TGTGCCAGCAGCTTGGGGACAGGGGGAGGAGAGACCCAGTACTTC

size: .
D: .
J: TRBJ1-2
V: TRBV5-5
CDR3: CASSLVGRGPQNYGYTF
DNA: TGTGCCAGCAGCTTGGTCGGCAGGGGCCCCCAGAACTATGGCTACACCTTC

size: once
D: .
J: TRBJ2-7
V: TRBV28
CDR3: CASSFRTPSYEQYF
DNA: TGTGCCAGCAGTTTCAGGACACCCTCCTACGAGCAGTACTTC

size: .
D: TRBD1
J: TRBJ2-2
V: TRBV2
CDR3: CASNRDRGGLGELFF
DNA: TGTGCCAGCAATCGGGACAGGGGGGGACTGGGGGAGCTGTTTTTT

size: .
D: .
J: TRBJ1-5
V: TRBV7-8
CDR3: CASSSTGRNPGQPQHF
DNA: TGTGCCAGCAGCTCAACCGGGAGAAACCCGGGTCAGCCCCAGCATTTT

size: .
D: TRBD1
J: TRBJ1-1
V: TRBV7-8
CDR3: CASSLAGTDVNTEAFF
DNA: TGTGCCAGCAGCTTAGCGGGGACAGATGTGAACACTGAAGCTTTCTTT

size: .
D: TRBD1
J: TRBJ2-3
V: TRBV7-8
CDR3: CASSLVTGAPTDTQYF
DNA: TGTGCCAGCAGCCTCGTTACAGGGGCCCCCACAGATACGCAGTATTTT

size: .
D: .
J: TRBJ2-7
V: TRBV27
CDR3: CASSFGTTTPHEQYF
DNA: TGTGCCAGCAGTTTTGGGACAACAACCCCCCACGAGCAGTACTTC

size: .
D: .
J: TRBJ1-1
V: TRBV5-6
CDR3: CASSLAGGRATEAFF
DNA: TGTGCCAGCAGCTTGGCGGGGGGGCGGGCAACTGAAGCTTTCTTT

size: .
D: TRBD2
J: TRBJ2-5
V: TRBV5-1
CDR3: CASSLVGGYQETQYF
DNA: TGCGCCAGCAGCTTGGTCGGGGGGTACCAAGAGACCCAGTACTTC

size: .
D: .
J: TRBJ2-2
V: TRBV5-1
CDR3: CASRGGAAGELFF
DNA: TGCGCCAGCAGGGGCGGGGCGGCCGGGGAGCTGTTTTTT

size: .
D: .
J: TRBJ2-2
V: TRBV5-6
CDR3: CASSPDRLDTGELFF
DNA: TGTGCCAGCAGCCCGGACAGATTGGACACCGGGGAGCTGTTTTTT

size: .
D: .
J: TRBJ1-4
V: TRBV6-4
CDR3: CASSRESGEKLFF
DNA: TGTGCCAGCAGTCGGGAAAGTGGAGAAAAACTGTTTTTT